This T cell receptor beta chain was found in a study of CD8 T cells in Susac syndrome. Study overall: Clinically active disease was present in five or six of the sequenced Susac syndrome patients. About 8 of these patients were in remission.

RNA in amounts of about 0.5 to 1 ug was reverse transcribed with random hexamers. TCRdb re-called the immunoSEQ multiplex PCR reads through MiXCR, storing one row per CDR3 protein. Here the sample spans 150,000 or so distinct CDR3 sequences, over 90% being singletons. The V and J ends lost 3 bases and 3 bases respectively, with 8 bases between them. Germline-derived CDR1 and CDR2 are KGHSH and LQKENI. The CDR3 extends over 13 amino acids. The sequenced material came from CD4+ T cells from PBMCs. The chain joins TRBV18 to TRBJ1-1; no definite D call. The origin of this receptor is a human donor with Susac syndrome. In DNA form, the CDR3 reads TGTGCCAGCTCACCGCATCTGGACACTGAAGCTTTCTTT. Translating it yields CASSPHLDTEAFF.